This T cell receptor beta chain was captured in a study of blood T cell repertoires in COVID-19. Study-wide context: From the United States, Italy and Spain came samples of acute and convalescent COVID-19.

This CDR3 region has 14 residues. V lost 1 base and J lost 2, with 12 bases in between. In germline, CDR1 is SQVTM, CDR2 ANQGSEA. Original processing notes: Researchers report that nucleated cell counts were estimated from reference gene primer amplification. Sequencing was performed with immunoSEQ multiplex PCR; in TCRdb, only in-frame clones are kept and a portion is missing. The V and J calls and clone size are taken from that table; D and trimming were inferred from the DNA. The table shows about 250,000 clones, with about 91% occurring only once. This rearrangement joins TRBV29-1 to TRBJ2-7, with D possibly matching TRBD1 (6 bases). The TCR originated in a man older than 75 with acute or convalescent COVID-19. The sequenced sample consisted of peripheral blood. CDR3 sequence (DNA): TGCAGCGTTGAAGGGGGGCGAGACACCTACGAGCAGTACTTC. Protein sequence: CSVEGGRDTYEQYF.